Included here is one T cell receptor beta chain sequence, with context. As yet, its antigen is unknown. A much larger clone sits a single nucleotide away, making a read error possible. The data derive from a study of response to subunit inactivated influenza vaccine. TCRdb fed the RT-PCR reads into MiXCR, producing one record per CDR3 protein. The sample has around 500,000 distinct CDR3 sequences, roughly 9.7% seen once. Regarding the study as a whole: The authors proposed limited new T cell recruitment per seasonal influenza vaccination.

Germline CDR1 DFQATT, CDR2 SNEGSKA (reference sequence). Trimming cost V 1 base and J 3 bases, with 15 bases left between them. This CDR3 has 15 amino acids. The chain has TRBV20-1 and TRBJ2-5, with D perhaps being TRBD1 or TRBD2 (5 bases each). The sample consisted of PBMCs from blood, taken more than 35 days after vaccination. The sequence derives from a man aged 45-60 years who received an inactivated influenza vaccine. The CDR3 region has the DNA TGCAGTGCTAGAGTATTCCGGGGCAGGGAAGAGACCCAGTACTTC. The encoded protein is CSARVFRGREETQYF.